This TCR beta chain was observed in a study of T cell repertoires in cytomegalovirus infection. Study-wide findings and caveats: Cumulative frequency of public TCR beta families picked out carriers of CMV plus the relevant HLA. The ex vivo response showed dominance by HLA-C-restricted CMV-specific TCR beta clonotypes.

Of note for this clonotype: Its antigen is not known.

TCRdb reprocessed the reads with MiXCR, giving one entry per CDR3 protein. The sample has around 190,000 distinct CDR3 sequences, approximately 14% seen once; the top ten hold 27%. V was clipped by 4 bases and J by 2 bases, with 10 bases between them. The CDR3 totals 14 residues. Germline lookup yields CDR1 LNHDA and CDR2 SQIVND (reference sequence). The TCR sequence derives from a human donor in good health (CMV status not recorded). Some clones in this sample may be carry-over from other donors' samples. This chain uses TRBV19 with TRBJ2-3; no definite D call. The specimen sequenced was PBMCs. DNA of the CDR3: TGTGCCAGTAGTAATTGGAGTATCACAGATACGCAGTATTTT. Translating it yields CASSNWSITDTQYF.